Listed here is a single TCR beta chain. Antigen unknown. Germline V gene sequence: CDR1 SGHTA, CDR2 FQGTGA. The CDR3 sequence is 22 residues long. The source of the sample is a study of monozygotic twins with inflammatory bowel disease. The authors drew approximately 2.5 ml of blood from each donor. Study conclusions and caveats: Different T cell subtypes could not be distinguished.

TCRdb re-called the 5' RACE reads; one entry per CDR3 protein, DNA not given. Seen in this sample are around 100,000 distinct CDR3 sequences; the ten most common clones hold about 2%. The sample taken for sequencing was blood. The origin of this receptor is a human donor with ulcerative colitis or Crohn's disease, or a healthy co-twin of an affected twin (not recorded which). V is TRBV7-3 and J is TRBJ1-5. The CDR3: CASSLITRSRGNDGCSNQPQHF.